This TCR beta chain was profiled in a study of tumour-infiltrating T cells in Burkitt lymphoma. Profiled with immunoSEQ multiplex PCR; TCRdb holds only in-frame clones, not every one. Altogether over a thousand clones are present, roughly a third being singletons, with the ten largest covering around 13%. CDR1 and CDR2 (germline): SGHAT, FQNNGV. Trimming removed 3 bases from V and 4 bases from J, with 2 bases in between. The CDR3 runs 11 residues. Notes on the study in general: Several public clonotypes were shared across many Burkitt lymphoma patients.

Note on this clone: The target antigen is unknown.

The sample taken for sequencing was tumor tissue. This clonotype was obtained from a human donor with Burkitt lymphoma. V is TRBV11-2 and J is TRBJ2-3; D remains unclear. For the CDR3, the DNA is TGTGCCAGCAGCTTTGCAGATACGCAGTATTTT. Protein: CASSFADTQYF. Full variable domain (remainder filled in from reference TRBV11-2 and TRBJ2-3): EAGVAQSPRYKIIEKRQSVAFWCNPISGHATLYWYQQILGQGPKLLIQFQNNGVVDDSQLPKDRFSAERLKGVDSTLKIQPAKLEDSAVYLCASSFADTQYFGPGTRLTVL.